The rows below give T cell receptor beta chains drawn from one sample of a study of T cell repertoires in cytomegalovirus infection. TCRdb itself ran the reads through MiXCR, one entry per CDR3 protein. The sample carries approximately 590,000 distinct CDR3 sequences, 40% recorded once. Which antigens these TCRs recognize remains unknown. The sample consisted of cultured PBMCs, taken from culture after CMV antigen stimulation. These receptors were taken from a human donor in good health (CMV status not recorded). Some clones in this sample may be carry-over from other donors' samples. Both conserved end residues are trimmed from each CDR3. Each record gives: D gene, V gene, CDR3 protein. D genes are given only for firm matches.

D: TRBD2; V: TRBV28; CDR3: ASSFPAGTSGGFSDTQY
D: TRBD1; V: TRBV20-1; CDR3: SARGQGGKNTEAF
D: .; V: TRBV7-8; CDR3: ASSFRTENIQY
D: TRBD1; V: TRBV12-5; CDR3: ASGPQFRGQAFYEQY
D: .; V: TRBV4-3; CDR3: ASSPRTAVVTEAF
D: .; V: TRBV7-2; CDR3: ASSPAVGTQETQY
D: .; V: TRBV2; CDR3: ASRPGNSPLH
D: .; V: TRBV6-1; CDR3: ASRVEEQF
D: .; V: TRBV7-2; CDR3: ASSPGSQRDEQF
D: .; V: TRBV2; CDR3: ASSGGETQY
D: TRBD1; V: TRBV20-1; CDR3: SARGTGTVNSPLH
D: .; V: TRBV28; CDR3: ASSSLRQDFFGQQY
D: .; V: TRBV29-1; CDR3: SVHSQGEGLPF
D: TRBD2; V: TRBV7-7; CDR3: ASSRLAGGPPYEQY
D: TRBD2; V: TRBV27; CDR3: ASSWGGTGANVLT
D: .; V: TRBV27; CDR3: ASSLYSNRDSNIQY
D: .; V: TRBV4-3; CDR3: ASSQVKSRWTGELF
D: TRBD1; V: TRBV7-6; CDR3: ASSKEWDRAQY
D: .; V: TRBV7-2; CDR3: ASSLDWGPNEQF
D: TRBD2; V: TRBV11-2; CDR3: ASSSGTSILLMDTQY
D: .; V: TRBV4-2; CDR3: ASSQTDSLRNTIY
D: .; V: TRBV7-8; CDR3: ASSFSRDQPQH
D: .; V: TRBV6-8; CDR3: ASSYGVADEKLF
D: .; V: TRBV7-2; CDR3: ASSLARAGDEQY
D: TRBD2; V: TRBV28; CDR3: GSTSAYNEQF
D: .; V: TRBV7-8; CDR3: ASSDTGKGFPEAF
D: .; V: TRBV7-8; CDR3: ASSFSDYLRETQY
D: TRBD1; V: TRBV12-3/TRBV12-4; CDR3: ASGRGLYEQY
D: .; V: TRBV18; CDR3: ASSPNGRGGGSPLH
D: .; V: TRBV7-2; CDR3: ASSFPRGFKETQY
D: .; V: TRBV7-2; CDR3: ASSLTQSEALH
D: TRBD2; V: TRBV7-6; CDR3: ASRSGSDEQF
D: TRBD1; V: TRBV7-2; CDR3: ASSLGGTGARELF
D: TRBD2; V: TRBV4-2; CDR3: ASSQDRLILAPYEQY
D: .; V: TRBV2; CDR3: ATAVGPTDTQY
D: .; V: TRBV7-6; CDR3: ASSLVEAPGIQY
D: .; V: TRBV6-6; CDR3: ASSYSGGYSPPYNEQF
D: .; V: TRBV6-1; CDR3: ASSELVGLRVEQY
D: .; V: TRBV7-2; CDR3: ASSLYDTIHTEAF
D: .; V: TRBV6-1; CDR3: ASSEATSGSIEQF